The sequence of this TCR beta chain was determined in a study of T cells in Graves' hyperthyroidism and ophthalmopathy. Study-wide context: Prior to any treatment, at the point of initial diagnosis, peripheral blood was collected. The study, taken as a whole, reports: Peripheral blood also featured most of the thyroid clonotypes expanded above 0.001.

This CDR3 region has 12 residues. The germline V gene has CDR1 MDHEN and CDR2 SYDVKM. Trimming cost V 6 bases and J 9 bases, with 12 bases left between them. Patients aged 18 to 65 had newly diagnosed hyperthyroidism lasting under 2 months. Amplification of TCR beta CDR3 regions was performed using RNA transcripts as template. During a first-round RT-PCR of the TCR CDR3, the HTBI primer set was used. One entry per CDR3 protein, called by TCRdb with MiXCR from the multiplex PCR reads. The sample includes hundreds of thousands of distinct CDR3 sequences, 14% of them seen just once. A word on this clonotype: Its antigen is unidentified.

The chain carries TRBV28 and TRBJ2-1; no reliable D call. The receptor's source is a young woman with Graves' hyperthyroidism. Material for sequencing was blood. As DNA, the CDR3 is TGTGCCAGCAGCGTCAAATCGGGTGAGCAGTTCTTC. It specifies CASSVKSGEQFF.